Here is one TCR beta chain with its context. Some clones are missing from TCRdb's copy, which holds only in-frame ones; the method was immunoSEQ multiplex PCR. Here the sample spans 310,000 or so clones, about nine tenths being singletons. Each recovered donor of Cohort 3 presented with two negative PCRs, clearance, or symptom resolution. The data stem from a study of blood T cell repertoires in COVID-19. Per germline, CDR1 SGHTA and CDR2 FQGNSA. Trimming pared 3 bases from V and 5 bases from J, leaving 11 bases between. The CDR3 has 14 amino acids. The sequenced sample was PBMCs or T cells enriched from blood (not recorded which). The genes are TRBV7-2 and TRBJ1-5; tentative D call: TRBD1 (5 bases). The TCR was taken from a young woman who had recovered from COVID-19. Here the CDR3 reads CASSLQGGYQPQHF. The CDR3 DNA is TGTGCCAGCAGCTTGCAGGGAGGCTATCAGCCCCAGCATTTT.